These 17 T cell receptor beta chains were sequenced from one sample in a study of OX40 agonist ivuxolimab in advanced cancers. Sequencing used immunoSEQ multiplex PCR; TCRdb keeps in-frame clones, though not all of them. Of tens of thousands of clones listed, approximately 85% are singletons. Sequencing used CD4+ or CD8+ T cells sorted from blood, obtained in a trial of the OX40 agonist ivuxolimab. The receptor source for this set is an adult with an advanced solid tumor such as melanoma, head and neck, liver or kidney cancer.

This clone was seen once. The chain links TRBV11-1 to TRBJ2-1, with 8 bases aligning to TRBD2. From germline, CDR1 is SGHAT and CDR2 FQDESV (reference sequence). The ends lost 4 bases at V and 10 bases at J; junction bases unmatched: 15. The CDR3 is made up of 16 amino acids. CDR3 residues: CASSSDPGLEIYEQFF. DNA of the CDR3: TGTGCCAGCAGCTCAGATCCGGGACTAGAAATTTACGAGCAGTTCTTC.

The V gene is TRBV19, the J gene TRBJ2-1; D is uncertain. Deletions cut 3 bases from V and 6 bases from J, with 12 bases between. Germline V gene data show CDR1 as LNHDA and CDR2 as SQIVND (reference sequence). There are 14 residues in the CDR3. The CDR3 DNA follows: TGTGCCAGTAGTATGAACCTGGGTCTCAATGAGCAGTTCTTC. The encoded protein is CASSMNLGLNEQFF.

The V and J genes are TRBV10-3 and TRBJ1-2; the match to TRBD1 covers 12 bases. The V gene end was trimmed by 6 bases and the J gene end by 8 bases; junction bases not matched to a gene: 7. Per the germline V gene, CDR1 is ENHRY and CDR2 is SYGVKD. The length of the CDR3 is 14 residues. CDR3 sequence reads: CAISPGTGGGGYTF. The CDR3 bases are TGTGCCATCAGCCCCGGGACAGGGGGCGGGGGCTACACCTTC.

Concerning this clone: Additional DNA sequences in this sample encode the identical CDR3. J is TRBJ2-1 and V is TRBV7-9; no clear D gene. Germline V gene data show CDR1 as SEHNR and CDR2 as FQNEAQ (reference sequence). With 1 base removed from V and 6 bases from J, the gap between germline ends came to 1 base. The length of the CDR3 is 11 residues. CDR3 in amino acids: CASSLVNEQFF. The DNA of the CDR3 is TGTGCCAGCAGCTTAGTCAATGAGCAGTTCTTC.

This clone was counted between two and nine times. This chain joins TRBV9 and TRBJ2-3; 7 positions agree with TRBD2. With 0 bases clipped from V and 6 bases from J, the junction kept 4 bases outside the gene matches. Per germline, CDR1 SGDLS and CDR2 YYNGEE. The CDR3 has 14 residues. CDR3 residues: CASSVVSSGDTQYF. The CDR3 DNA is TGTGCCAGCAGCGTAGTAAGTAGCGGGGATACGCAGTATTTT.

The chain has TRBV30 and TRBJ1-1; TRBD1 matches 9 bases. Germline assignment: CDR1 GTSNPN and CDR2 SVGIG (reference sequence). The CDR3 has 16 amino acids. V gave up 2 bases and J gave up 1 base; unmatched junction bases: 8. The DNA for the CDR3 is TGTGCCTGGAGTAAGGGGGACAGGGTGCAGAACACTGAAGCTTTCTTT. Its protein product is CAWSKGDRVQNTEAFF.

V gene TRBV11-2 combines with J gene TRBJ1-2; 8 bases are shared with TRBD1. The CDR3 runs to 14 residues. Unmatched junction bases numbered 7, after V lost 5 bases and J lost 5 bases. The germline gives CDR1 SGHAT, CDR2 FQNNGV. The DNA for the CDR3 is TGTGCCAGCAGCCAGACGGACAGGGAATATGGCTACACCTTC. Translation: CASSQTDREYGYTF.

The rearrangement links TRBV19 to TRBJ1-2; D is uncertain. Germline V CDR1 and CDR2: LNHDA, SQIVND (reference sequence). V was trimmed by 3 bases and J by 1 base, leaving 12 bases between them. The CDR3 runs 15 residues. CDR3 coding DNA: TGTGCCAGTAGTATGGTTACAGCAAATAACTATGGCTACACCTTC. As protein: CASSMVTANNYGYTF.

The J gene is TRBJ2-1, the V gene TRBV7-8, with D possibly TRBD2 on 5 matching bases. Trimming shortened V by 4 bases and J by 3 bases, and 7 bases separated the two germline ends. The CDR3 is 13 amino acids. Germline-derived CDR1 and CDR2 are SGHVS and FQNEAQ. The CDR3 sequence is CASSSRDYNEQFF. The CDR3 region has the DNA TGTGCCAGCAGCTCCCGGGACTACAATGAGCAGTTCTTC.

This clone was recorded once. The chain carries TRBV19 and TRBJ1-2; 8 bases are shared with TRBD1. The V and J ends lost 7 bases and 8 bases, in that order; junction bases with no gene match: 18. This CDR3 region has 16 residues. Germline CDR1 is LNHDA and CDR2 is SQIVND (reference sequence). CDR3 DNA: TGTGCCAGTACCCCCCGGGACAGGAGTCGTGTCAACGGCTACACCTTC. It specifies CASTPRDRSRVNGYTF.

This clone has a handful of counts. The chain employs TRBV14 and TRBJ1-4, with 7 bases identical to TRBD1. The CDR3 runs 14 residues. Germline V gene data show CDR1 as SGHDN and CDR2 as FVKESK. CDR3 sequence: CGGQGVGRGEKLFF. The CDR3 DNA reads as TGTGGGGGGCAGGGGGTAGGTCGTGGTGAAAAACTGTTTTTT. Full variable domain (remainder filled in from reference TRBV14 and TRBJ1-4): EAGVTQFPSHSVIEKGQTVTLRCDPISGHDNLYWYRRVMGKEIKFLLHFVKESKQDESGMPNNRFLAERTGGTYSTLKVQPAELEDSGVYFCGGQGVGRGEKLFFGSGTQLSVL.

The chain uses TRBV7-9 and TRBJ2-3; D is undetermined. The CDR3 is 14 amino acids. Germline V gives CDR1 SEHNR, CDR2 FQNEAQ (reference sequence). V was trimmed by 5 bases and J by 1 base, leaving 10 bases between them. The CDR3 reads CASSHADRTDTQYF. The CDR3 nucleotides are TGTGCCAGCAGCCATGCGGACCGCACAGATACGCAGTATTTT.

As DNA, the CDR3 is TGCGCCAGCAGCGTGGCCTCCGGGACGCCAACCTACGAGCAGTACTTC. As protein: CASSVASGTPTYEQYF. The chain couples TRBV5-1 to TRBJ2-7, with D possibly being TRBD1 or TRBD2 (5 bases each). V was pared by 4 bases and J by 2 bases, with 19 bases between. The germline gives CDR1 SGHRS, CDR2 YFSETQ. The CDR3 contains 16 residues.

This chain connects TRBV27 to TRBJ2-2; 8 bases fit TRBD1. Germline V lookup: CDR1 MNHEY, CDR2 SMNVEV (reference sequence). After removal of 10 bases from V and 0 bases from J, the junction contained 4 bases not matched to a gene. This CDR3 has 14 residues. The DNA for the CDR3 is TGTGCCACCAAGGGACAGGCGAACACCGGGGAGCTGTTTTTT. Amino acids: CATKGQANTGELFF.

This clone has a handful of counts. The V gene is TRBV19, the J gene TRBJ1-1, with 7 bases identical to TRBD1. Germline values: CDR1 LNHDA, CDR2 SQIVND (reference sequence). The length of the CDR3 is 12 residues. Germline trimming cut 6 bases from V and 5 bases from J; bases unmatched to any gene: 3. The CDR3 sequence: CASRGGYTEAFF. CDR3 bases: TGTGCCAGTAGAGGGGGCTATACTGAAGCTTTCTTT. The variable domain in full, with the rest retrieved from reference TRBV19 and TRBJ1-1, is DGGITQSPKYLFRKEGQNVTLSCEQNLNHDAMYWYRQDPGQGLRLIYYSQIVNDFQKGDIAEGYSVSREKKESFPLTVTSAQKNPTAFYLCASRGGYTEAFFGQGTRLTVV.

The genes are TRBV11-2 and TRBJ2-1; perhaps TRBD2 as D (6 bases). Between the trimmed V and J ends, which lost 1 base and 8 bases, there was a span of 12 bases. The CDR3 runs 14 residues. Germline V CDR1 and CDR2: SGHAT, FQNNGV. The CDR3 sequence: CASSLGGREDEQFF. CDR3 in DNA: TGTGCCAGCAGCTTAGGCGGCAGGGAGGATGAGCAGTTCTTC.

This chain uses TRBV9 with TRBJ2-5, with 7 bases identical to TRBD2. CDR1 is SGDLS and CDR2 is YYNGEE in the germline V gene. V was pared by 3 bases and J by 4 bases, with 3 bases of the junction left unmatched. The CDR3 is made up of 13 amino acids. This CDR3 reads CASSARLAETQYF. The DNA for the CDR3 is TGTGCCAGCAGCGCCCGACTAGCAGAGACCCAGTACTTC.